The 18 T cell receptor beta chains in this list originate from one sample, sequenced in a study of T cell responses to AZD1222 COVID-19 vaccine. Clones were read by immunoSEQ multiplex PCR, and TCRdb kept only the in-frame ones, dropping some. The sample contains about 84,000 clones, about 85% of which appear only once. The material sequenced was peripheral blood, taken on day 0 of AZD1222 vaccination. Source of these receptors: an adult in good health.

This chain joins TRBV6-5 and TRBJ2-3; tentatively, D is TRBD2 (7 bases). The V end lost 7 bases, the J end lost 5 bases, and 16 bases lay between the germline ends. Looked up from germline, CDR1 is MNHEY and CDR2 is SVGAGI. This CDR3 is built from 14 residues. The CDR3 bases are TGTGCCAGCACCTTAGGGGGGGCTGGAGATACGCAGTATTTT. It translates to CASTLGGAGDTQYF.

V usage is TRBV7-9 and J usage is TRBJ1-2; a possible D gene is TRBD1 (5 bases). Trimming stripped 2 bases from V and 2 bases from J, with 12 bases between. There are 15 residues in the CDR3. CDR1 and CDR2 (germline): SEHNR, FQNEAQ (reference sequence). The CDR3 nucleotides are TGTGCCAGCAGCTTAAGGGGACCGACGAACTATGGCTACACCTTC. Protein sequence: CASSLRGPTNYGYTF. The whole variable domain, filled in from reference TRBV7-9 and TRBJ1-2, reads DTGVSQNPRHKITKRGQNVTFRCDPISEHNRLYWYRQTLGQGPEFLTYFQNEAQLEKSRLLSDRFSAERPKGSFSTLEIQRTEQGDSAMYLCASSLRGPTNYGYTFGSGTRLTVV.

V is TRBV24-1 and J is TRBJ2-1; the match to TRBD2 covers 10 bases. The CDR3 covers 16 residues. Germline CDR1 and CDR2: KGHDR and SFDVKD. The junction had 8 bases not matched to a gene; V was cut back by 0 bases and J by 10 bases. The chain's CDR3 is CATSDLSLAGVEEQFF. The DNA of the CDR3 is TGTGCCACCAGTGATTTGAGTCTAGCGGGAGTCGAAGAGCAGTTCTTC.

This clone was observed once. This sequence joins TRBV5-6 and TRBJ2-3; 10 bases map to TRBD1. Germline-derived CDR1 and CDR2 are SGHDT and YYEEEE. The CDR3 sequence is 17 residues long. V was clipped by 1 base and J by 4 bases; unmatched bases: 9. As DNA, the CDR3 is TGTGCCAGCAGCTTGTTTACGCGGGACAGGGGCGCAGATACGCAGTATTTT. The encoded protein is CASSLFTRDRGADTQYF.

This rearrangement joins TRBV18 to TRBJ2-3, with TRBD2 matching over 11 bases. The CDR3 runs to 16 residues. Germline V CDR1 and CDR2: KGHSH, LQKENI. The V segment lost 3 bases and the J segment 4 bases; nucleotides outside the gene matches: 6. CDR3 sequence (DNA): TGTGCCAGCTCACCGGATAGCGGGAGGGCCTCAGATACGCAGTATTTT. Amino acid sequence: CASSPDSGRASDTQYF. The whole variable domain, remainder taken from reference TRBV18 and TRBJ2-3, is NAGVMQNPRHLVRRRGQEARLRCSPMKGHSHVYWYRQLPEEGLKFMVYLQKENIIDESGMPKERFSAEFPKEGPSILRIQQVVRGDSAAYFCASSPDSGRASDTQYFGPGTRLTVL.

Remarks on this clone: This same CDR3 is encoded by further DNA sequences in the sample. The rearrangement uses TRBV13 and TRBJ1-2; D is undetermined. Germline loops: CDR1 PRHDT, CDR2 FYEKMQ (reference sequence). This CDR3 region has 14 residues. V was cut by 1 base and J by 0 bases, with 6 bases left in between. The CDR3, as DNA: TGTGCCAGCAGCTTAGCACGGCCTAACTATGGCTACACCTTC. It is translated as CASSLARPNYGYTF.

This CDR3 is CASSRTGPQYQSQPQHF. CDR3 in DNA: TGTGCCAGCTCACGGACAGGGCCCCAATACCAGAGTCAGCCCCAGCATTTT. The gene calls are TRBV18 and TRBJ1-5, with 8 bases identical to TRBD1. This CDR3 is built from 17 residues. Per germline, CDR1 KGHSH and CDR2 LQKENI. J gave up 6 bases and V 4 bases, and 14 bases lay outside the gene matches.

The chain employs TRBV30 and TRBJ1-2, with D possibly being TRBD1 (5 bases). The CDR3 is 14 amino acids. Germline loops: CDR1 GTSNPN, CDR2 SVGIG (reference sequence). V was clipped by 6 bases and J by 4 bases, with 18 bases between them. The CDR3 reads CACPPPGSPYGYTF. In DNA, the CDR3 is TGTGCCTGCCCCCCCCCAGGGTCCCCCTATGGCTACACCTTC.

The chain combines TRBV18 with TRBJ1-5, with D perhaps TRBD1 (5 bases). V lost 3 bases, J lost 1 base, and 16 bases lay in between. Germline values: CDR1 KGHSH, CDR2 LQKENI. CDR3 size: 17 residues. In nucleotides, the CDR3 is TGTGCCAGCTCACCCCCTGGGGACTGGGGGAGCAATCAGCCCCAGCATTTT. Translating gives CASSPPGDWGSNQPQHF.

This clone was recorded a few times. The rearrangement links TRBV6-5 to TRBJ2-5; 10 bases are a match to TRBD1. This CDR3 is 15 amino acids long. The trim removed 2 bases at V and 4 bases at J, leaving 4 bases unmatched. Per the germline V gene, CDR1 is MNHEY and CDR2 is SVGAGI. The CDR3 loop reads CASSYGTGAGETQYF. CDR3 DNA sequence: TGTGCCAGCAGTTACGGGACAGGGGCCGGAGAGACCCAGTACTTC.

This chain connects TRBV27 to TRBJ1-5, with D maybe TRBD1 (6 bases). V lost 5 bases to trimming and J lost 9 bases, with 20 bases between them. The CDR3 contains 15 residues. Per germline, CDR1 MNHEY and CDR2 SMNVEV (reference sequence). CDR3: CASSMYREMGSPQHF. DNA for the CDR3: TGTGCCAGCAGTATGTACAGGGAGATGGGTTCGCCCCAGCATTTT.

V is TRBV6-5 and J is TRBJ1-2; the D is unclear. The V gene's germline CDR1 is MNHEY and CDR2 SVGAGI. Trimming took off 9 bases at V and 1 base at J, with 15 bases between the two ends. The CDR3 runs 14 residues. The CDR3 is CASHSGSLNYGYTF. CDR3 nucleotide sequence: TGTGCCAGTCACTCCGGTTCCCTTAACTATGGCTACACCTTC.

The gene calls are TRBV3-1 (or the pseudogene TRBV3-2) and TRBJ2-1, with D uncertain. V lost 0 bases and J lost 3, with 9 bases in between. The CDR3 consists of 15 residues. Germline V gene sequence: CDR1 LGHDT, CDR2 YNNKEL (reference sequence). CDR3 nucleotide sequence: TGTGCCAGCAGCCAAGACTGGACGAGCTACAATGAGCAGTTCTTC. Its translation: CASSQDWTSYNEQFF.

The J gene is TRBJ1-1, the V gene TRBV3-1 (or the pseudogene TRBV3-2); 7 nucleotides line up with TRBD1. Germline-derived CDR1 and CDR2 are LGHDT and YNNKEL (reference sequence). This CDR3 is built from 16 residues. V dropped 6 bases and J dropped 1; count of bases not matched to a gene: 11. The CDR3 is CASSPTGEGRNTEAFF. The CDR3 DNA reads as TGTGCCAGCAGTCCCACAGGGGAAGGACGGAACACTGAAGCTTTCTTT.

The genes are TRBV12-3 or TRBV12-4 and TRBJ2-1; unclear D gene. V was clipped by 4 bases and J by 9 bases, with 7 bases between them. The CDR3 has 11 amino acids. The CDR3 DNA reads as TGTGCCAGCAGTTGGGAAGCTGAGCAGTTCTTC. This translates into CASSWEAEQFF.

In its sample, this clone was seen once. An end of the junction differs from the germline gene, which may be a read error. The chain links TRBV6-5 to TRBJ2-1, with 8 positions matching TRBD2. Germline-derived CDR1 and CDR2 are MNHEY and SVGAGI. CDR3 size: 16 residues. CDR3 in amino acids: CASSLAGFRSYNEQFF. The CDR3 DNA reads TGTGCCAGTAGTTTAGCGGGATTTCGCTCCTACAATGAGCAGTTCTTC.

The chain uses TRBV4-2 and TRBJ1-2, with a weak D call TRBD1 (6 bases). The CDR3 extends over 14 amino acids. Trimming left V 1 base short and J 8 bases short, with 14 bases between. CDR1 and CDR2 (germline): LGHNA, YNFKEQ. The CDR3 loop reads CASSQVWAGAGYTF. The CDR3 DNA follows: TGTGCCAGCAGCCAAGTGTGGGCGGGGGCAGGCTACACCTTC.

V is TRBV5-1 and J is TRBJ2-4; TRBD1 agrees at 10 bases. The CDR3 is made up of 18 amino acids. Germline CDR1 is SGHRS and CDR2 is YFSETQ. The V gene end was trimmed by 4 bases and the J gene end by 0 bases; junction bases not matched to a gene: 10. The CDR3 DNA is TGCGCCAGCAGCCAGGGACAGGGGCCCCAGGTAGCCAAAAACATTCAGTACTTC. This sequence encodes CASSQGQGPQVAKNIQYF.